What follows are 6 T cell receptor beta chains derived from one specimen sequenced in a study of CD8 T cells in ankylosing spondylitis. MiXCR was run by TCRdb on the 5' RACE reads, yielding one entry per CDR3 protein. This table has around 280,000 distinct CDR3 sequences, 20% appearing once. The sequenced sample consisted of blood, either unsorted or a sorted T cell fraction (not recorded which). All receptors derive from a male donor with ankylosing spondylitis or in good health (not recorded which).

CDR3 nucleotides: TGCAGTGATAGGAAGGGACGCACAGATACGCAGTATTTT. Amino acids: CSDRKGRTDTQYF. V is TRBV20-1 and J is TRBJ2-3; D is perhaps TRBD1 or TRBD2 (5 bases each). Deletions cut 7 bases from V and 1 base from J, with 12 bases between. The CDR3 runs to 13 residues. Per the germline V gene, CDR1 is DFQATT and CDR2 is SNEGSKA (reference sequence).

Only one count was recorded for this clonotype. J is TRBJ2-3 and V is TRBV27; TRBD1 matches at 10 bases. The CDR3 has 15 residues. V was pared by 5 bases and J by 2 bases, with 4 bases of the junction left unmatched. Per the germline V gene, CDR1 is MNHEY and CDR2 is SMNVEV (reference sequence). Here the CDR3 DNA reads TGTGCCAGCAGTCGGGACAGGGGCATCACAGATACGCAGTATTTT. As protein: CASSRDRGITDTQYF.

CDR3 sequence reads: CSARLGTSAYNEQFF. The DNA for the CDR3 is TGCAGTGCCAGACTTGGGACTAGCGCTTACAATGAGCAGTTCTTC. The chain combines TRBV20-1 with TRBJ2-1, with 10 bases lining up with TRBD2. Per germline, CDR1 DFQATT and CDR2 SNEGSKA (reference sequence). The CDR3 runs to 15 residues. V lost 6 bases to trimming and J lost 4 bases; unmatched junction nucleotides: 9.

DNA of the CDR3: TGTGCCAGCAGTTACGAGGGGATCAGGGGGCCGAACACTGAAGCTTTCTTT. This encodes CASSYEGIRGPNTEAFF. The chain recombines TRBV6-5 with TRBJ1-1, with 8 bases matching TRBD1. The V gene end was trimmed by 2 bases and the J gene end by 1 base; junction bases not matched to a gene: 9. CDR3 length: 17 residues. Per the germline V gene, CDR1 is MNHEY and CDR2 is SVGAGI.

In this sample, this clonotype turned up a few times. The chain is built from TRBV4-2 and TRBJ2-2; D remains ambiguous. Trimming took off 0 bases at V and 1 base at J, with 6 bases between the two ends. The CDR3 loop spans 15 amino acids. Germline lookup yields CDR1 LGHNA and CDR2 YNFKEQ. The CDR3 DNA sequence: TGTGCCAGCAGCCAAGATCCATTGAACACCGGGGAGCTGTTTTTT. Its translation is CASSQDPLNTGELFF.

This rearrangement joins TRBV18 to TRBJ2-1; D call uncertain. The germline CDR1 and CDR2 sequences are KGHSH and LQKENI. The CDR3 totals 14 residues. Trimming took 2 bases from V and 3 from J, leaving 8 bases between them. CDR3 sequence: CASSPGNNYNEQFF. CDR3 nucleotide sequence: TGTGCCAGCTCACCAGGGAACAACTACAATGAGCAGTTCTTC.